The rows below give T cell receptor beta chains drawn from one sample of a study of OX40 agonist ivuxolimab in advanced cancers. TCRdb keeps only in-frame clones here, not all; method: immunoSEQ multiplex PCR. The repertoire holds tens of thousands of clones, with less than 85% as singletons. This sample comprised CD4+ or CD8+ T cells sorted from blood, obtained in a trial of the OX40 agonist ivuxolimab. All receptors derive from an adult with an advanced solid tumor such as melanoma, head and neck, liver or kidney cancer. Each CDR3 is given with its conserved first and last residue. Fields, in order: CDR3 DNA, CDR3 protein, V gene, J gene, clone size, D gene. D genes are given only for firm matches. Size values are once, few and many counts, or a class for expanded clones, and some rows have none.

TGTGCCATCCTATCGACAGGTCCCTATGGCTACACCTTC	CAILSTGPYGYTF	TRBV28	TRBJ1-2	once	.
TGCGCCAGCAGCCAAGACCCCTCAGGGTCTCGCTATGGCTACACCTTC	CASSQDPSGSRYGYTF	TRBV4-1	TRBJ1-2	.	.
TGTGCCAGCAGACGCCGGGGGGGGCAGGCTGGCGGCTACACCTTC	CASRRRGGQAGGYTF	TRBV6-6	TRBJ1-2	.	.
TGCAGCGTTGAAGGGACGGACCATAGGACCCAGTACTTC	CSVEGTDHRTQYF	TRBV29-1	TRBJ2-5	.	.
TGTGCCAGCAGCCACGAACAAGTCCTTGGACAGGGCTACGAGCAGTACTTC	CASSHEQVLGQGYEQYF	TRBV4-2	TRBJ2-7	.	TRBD1
TGTGCCAGCAGTTTAGGGGCTAGCGGGGACACAGATACGCAGTATTTT	CASSLGASGDTDTQYF	TRBV28	TRBJ2-3	once	TRBD2
TGTGCCAGCAGCTTCGGACCTGACAACAATGGCTACACCTTC	CASSFGPDNNGYTF	TRBV7-9	TRBJ1-2	.	.
TGTGCCAGCAGAGAAAGAAAAACACCAGCCAAAAACATTCAGTACTTC	CASRERKTPAKNIQYF	TRBV21-1	TRBJ2-4	few	.
TGTGCCAGCAGCTCAGCCGGAGACAGGGGGAACACTGAAGCTTTCTTT	CASSSAGDRGNTEAFF	TRBV7-9	TRBJ1-1	.	TRBD1
TGTGCCAGCAGCTTTGGACTAGCGGACGAGCAGTACTTC	CASSFGLADEQYF	TRBV11-2	TRBJ2-7	.	TRBD2
TGTGCCAGCTCACCTTCTAGCGGGAGTGACACAGATACGCAGTATTTT	CASSPSSGSDTDTQYF	TRBV18	TRBJ2-3	.	TRBD2
TGTGCCAGCAGCTTTGGACCGACCGAAGCTTTCTTT	CASSFGPTEAFF	TRBV11-3	TRBJ1-1	.	.
TGTGCCAGCAGCTTAAGTCCGCGGAACTCCTACAATGAGCAGTTCTTC	CASSLSPRNSYNEQFF	TRBV7-6	TRBJ2-1	.	.
TGTGCCAGCAGTTACTCGGAACAGATCAATCAGCCCCAGCATTTT	CASSYSEQINQPQHF	TRBV6-6	TRBJ1-5	.	.
TGCAGTGCTAGAAGGGATGAGCAGTTCTTC	CSARRDEQFF	TRBV20-1	TRBJ2-1	.	.